This record concerns one T cell receptor beta chain sequence. Germline V gene sequence: CDR1 LGHDT, CDR2 YNNKEL (reference sequence). The CDR3 is 12 residues long. No T cells were sorted before total RNA was taken from whole blood. Each of the TCR libraries took 3,000 to 3,500 ng of total RNA. For each CDR3 protein, TCRdb gives one entry from its re-call of the 5' RACE reads, without DNA. In total, the table holds around 210,000 distinct CDR3 sequences. These data come from a study of monozygotic twins with inflammatory bowel disease. V is TRBV3-1 and J is TRBJ2-1; TCRdb gives TRBD2 as the D gene, but with no DNA this cannot be confirmed. Sequencing was done on a sample of blood. The sequence came from a human donor with ulcerative colitis or Crohn's disease, or a healthy co-twin of an affected twin (not recorded which). CDR3 amino acids: CASSTRTTEQFF.